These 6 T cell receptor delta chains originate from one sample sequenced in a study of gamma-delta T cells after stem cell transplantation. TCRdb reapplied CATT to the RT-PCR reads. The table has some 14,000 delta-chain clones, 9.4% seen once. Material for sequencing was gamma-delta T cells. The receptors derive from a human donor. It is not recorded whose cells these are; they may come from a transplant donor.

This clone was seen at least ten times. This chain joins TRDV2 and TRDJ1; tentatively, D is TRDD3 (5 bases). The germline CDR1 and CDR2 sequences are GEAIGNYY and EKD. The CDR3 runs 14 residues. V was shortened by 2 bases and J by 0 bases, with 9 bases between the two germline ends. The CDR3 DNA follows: TGTGCCTGTGACAGACGGGGGGACACCGATAAACTCATCTTT. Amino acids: CACDRRGDTDKLIF.

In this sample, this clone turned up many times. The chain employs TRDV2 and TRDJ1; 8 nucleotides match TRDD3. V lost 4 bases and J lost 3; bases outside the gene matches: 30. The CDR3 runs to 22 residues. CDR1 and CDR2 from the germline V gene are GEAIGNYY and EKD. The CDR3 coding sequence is TGTGCCTGTGATCCCATGGGGGATTGTAAGGGCACCGAAGGGCGGTTCGCCGATAAACTCATCTTT. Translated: CACDPMGDCKGTEGRFADKLIF.

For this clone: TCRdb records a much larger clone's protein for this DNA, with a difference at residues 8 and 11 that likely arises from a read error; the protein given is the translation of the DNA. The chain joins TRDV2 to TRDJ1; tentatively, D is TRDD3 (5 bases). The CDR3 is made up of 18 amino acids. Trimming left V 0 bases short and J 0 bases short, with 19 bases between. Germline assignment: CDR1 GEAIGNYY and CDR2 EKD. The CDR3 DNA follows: TGTGCCTGTGACACCGTTTCCCAGGTACTGGTGGACACCGATAAACTCATCTTT. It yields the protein CACDTVSQVLVDTDKLIF.

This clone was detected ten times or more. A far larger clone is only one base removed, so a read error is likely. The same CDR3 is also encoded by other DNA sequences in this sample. DNA of the CDR3: TGTGCCTGTGACTCCCTCATGGGGGATACGGTCACCGATAAACTCATCTTT. Protein sequence: CACDSLMGDTVTDKLIF. This chain joins TRDV2 and TRDJ1; 11 bases agree with TRDD3. V gave up 3 bases and J gave up 1 base; unmatched junction bases: 9. The germline CDR1 and CDR2 sequences are GEAIGNYY and EKD. The CDR3 length is 17 residues.

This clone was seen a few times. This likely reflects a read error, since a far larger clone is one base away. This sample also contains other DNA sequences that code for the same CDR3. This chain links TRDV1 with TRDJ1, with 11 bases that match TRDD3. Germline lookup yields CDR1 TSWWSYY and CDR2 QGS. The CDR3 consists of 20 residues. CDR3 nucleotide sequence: TGTGCCCTTGGGAGGGCCTTCCTAATCTCTGGGGGATACCTCACCGATAAACTCATCTTT. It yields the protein CALGRAFLISGGYLTDKLIF.

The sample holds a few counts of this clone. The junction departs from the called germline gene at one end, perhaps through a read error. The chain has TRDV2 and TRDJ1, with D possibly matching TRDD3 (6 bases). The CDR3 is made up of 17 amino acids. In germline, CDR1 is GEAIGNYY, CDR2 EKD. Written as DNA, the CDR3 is TGTGCCTATGACACTTGGGTCGAACGGGGGGACAAGGATAAACTCATCTTT. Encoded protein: CAYDTWVERGDKDKLIF.